Each of the 2 T cell receptor beta chains below was sequenced from the same sample in a study of cytomegalovirus exposure and HLA in healthy donors. Primers: 60 Vbeta forward and 13 Jbeta reverse. Only in-frame clones appear in the TCRdb table, and some are missing; sequencing was by immunoSEQ multiplex PCR. Of approximately 100,000 clones listed, roughly 76% are singletons. The source material was PBMCs. The receptor set was obtained from a man aged 35 to 55 in good health and CMV-seronegative.

This clone has just a few counts. V is TRBV7-9 and J is TRBJ1-4; TRBD1 aligns across 9 bases. The V and J ends lost 6 bases and 3 bases, in that order; junction bases with no gene match: 5. CDR1 is SEHNR, CDR2 FQNEAQ, per germline (reference sequence). The CDR3 has 15 residues. CDR3 in amino acids: CASSPGQGANEKLFF. CDR3 bases: TGTGCCAGCAGTCCGGGACAGGGAGCTAATGAAAAACTGTTTTTT.

The CDR3 here is CASSEASGIDTQYF. CDR3 coding DNA: TGTGCCAGCAGTGAAGCGAGCGGGATAGATACGCAGTATTTT. The gene calls are TRBV2 and TRBJ2-3; 7 bases are a match to TRBD2. The CDR3 consists of 14 residues. CDR1 and CDR2 from the germline V gene are SNHLY and FYNNEI. Trimming removed 0 bases from V and 5 bases from J; junction bases left unmatched: 2.